This TCR beta chain was documented in a study of cytomegalovirus exposure and HLA in healthy donors. Findings and limits, study-wide: Highest at DRB1 and lowest at HLA-C, TCR association rates differed among HLA loci in a later analysis. A further, later analysis showed that HLA-associated TCR beta chains (compared with equally common others) were more clonally expanded. Later analysis identified several of the most significant clusters that appeared linked to common viral pathogens.

For this clone: Its target is unknown.

Primers included in the PCR were 60 Vbeta and 13 Jbeta primers. TCRdb keeps only in-frame clones here, not all; method: immunoSEQ multiplex PCR. The sample yields some 90,000 clones, around 74% seen once. CDR1 is WNHNN and CDR2 is SYGVQD in the germline V gene (reference sequence). The ends lost 7 bases at V and 8 bases at J; junction bases unmatched: 7. CDR3 size: 14 residues. This chain links TRBV10-1 with TRBJ2-1, with 11 bases that match TRBD2. The receptor was isolated from a female donor in good health and CMV-seropositive. What was sequenced was PBMCs. The CDR3 is CASKIAGGRYEQFF. CDR3 nucleotide sequence: TGCGCCAGCAAAATAGCGGGGGGGCGTTATGAGCAGTTCTTC.